The clone carrying this TCR beta chain turned up a few times. The authors' processing: By means of reference gene primer amplification, nucleated cell counts were estimated. TCRdb's table, derived via immunoSEQ multiplex PCR, lists solely in-frame clones and lacks some. D and trimming were read from the DNA, whereas the V and J calls and clone size are those reported in that table. The table includes 100,000 to 150,000 clones, approximately 81% detected once. The J segment lost 4 bases and the V segment lost 5 bases, leaving 6 bases of the junction unmatched. The germline gives CDR1 LNHDA, CDR2 SQIVND (reference sequence). The CDR3 has 14 amino acids. The data originate from a study of blood T cell repertoires in COVID-19. About the research overall: Acute-phase and convalescent COVID-19 samples originated in the United States, Italy and Spain. Nucleic acid was either cDNA or gDNA, and it came from T cells, B-cell-depleted T cells, or PBMCs.

This chain links TRBV19 with TRBJ1-1; 8 bases are a match to TRBD1. The sample comprised peripheral blood. This receptor was identified in a man aged 55 to 70 with acute or convalescent COVID-19. The CDR3 DNA is TGTGCCAGTAGTCGACAGGGGAGGGGCACTGAAGCTTTCTTT. This sequence encodes CASSRQGRGTEAFF.